This T cell receptor (beta chain) was obtained from a study of somatic mutations in cytotoxic T cells in rheumatoid arthritis (TCRdb year 2017). Describing the broader study: Patient peripheral blood (around 30 ml EDTA) was drawn right after diagnosis and before any treatment started. In newly diagnosed rheumatoid arthritis without treatment, the study examined if expanded CD8+ T-cell clones harbor somatic mutations, relying on TCRB deep sequencing to characterize clonality. The median ages of the patient and control groups were essentially identical. A FACSAria II or Sony SH800 was used to flow-sort some V beta antibody-stained T-cell populations at nearly 100% purity, and TCRB sequencing was also done on sorted V beta1+ cells. A total of roughly 60 rheumatoid arthritis patients and under 25 healthy controls underwent TCRB deep sequencing.

This clone was detected a few times. Its cognate antigen has yet to be identified. Base-call qualities are not available, and no considerably larger clone is one nucleotide away. Positive magnetic bead selection on an AutoMACS was used to isolate CD4+ and CD8+ cells, with flow cytometry used to check purity. Clonal expansions were first screened by flow cytometry with a TCR V beta antibody panel, then characterized by TCRB deep sequencing of sorted CD8+ fractions. Peripheral blood mononuclear cells were obtained using density gradient separation with Ficoll-Paque PLUS. Using Nucleospin Tissue or Tissue XS kits, DNA was extracted from CD4-enriched, CD8-enriched or PBMC samples, with quantification by a Qubit 2.0 fluorometer. The investigation overall reported the following: No adjustment for multiple comparisons was made for the slight TRBV07 underrepresentation in patients. In patients, CD8+ clonality rose with age (Spearman r ≈ 0.49), which was not the case in healthy controls. In 8 out of 65 patients, more than 20% of CD8+ cells belonged to the largest CD8+ clone, while several identical CD8+ TCRB sequences were shared between blood and synovial fluid. CD8+ T-cell clonality did not differ significantly between rheumatoid arthritis patients and age-matched healthy controls. Viral specificity could not be ruled out by absence from virus-specific databases, and the antigen targets of the expanded CD8+ clones remained unknown.

Sequencing of TCRB CDR3 was done on genomic DNA with the immunoSEQ assay. On the authors' methods: When patient CD8+ clones exceeding 1% were checked against published virus-specific TCRB sequences, only a few matched. Nothing other than productive TCRB rearrangements was included in the analyses. Clonality was calculated as a Shannon entropy-based productive clonality index, and a clone was defined by a unique TCRB CDR3 sequence. The template counts of each clone relative to the total templates per sample were used to calculate repertoire overlap between two samples. V-gene usage measured by flow cytometry correlated with TCRB sequencing V-gene usage, with a Spearman r of approximately 0.57. TCRdb mirrors the immuneACCESS table, restricted to in-frame sequences. Some clones are absent from its copies; in checked studies, under half trace to an unresolved V gene, and the reason for the others is unknown. V and J calls and clone size are copied from that table; D and trimming were computed from the DNA. Recorded for this sample are 8,500 to 13,000 clones; about 69% of them occurred a single time. The ten largest make up 37% of the sample.

CDR1 MDHEN and CDR2 SYDVKM are derived from the germline V gene. Deletion took 1 base off V and 0 bases off J, with a span of 13 bases between the germline ends. The CDR3 spans 16 residues, from the cysteine through the phenylalanine. The read is trimmed to its CDR3 DNA, 48 bases read in frame from base 1. The chain links TRBV28 with TRBJ2-7, with the D segment identity uncertain. The sample comprised CD8+ T cells sorted from blood. The receptor was isolated from an adult with rheumatoid arthritis. In nucleotide form, the sequence is TGTGCCAGCAGTTTATCAAAGGGAAGCAGCTCCTACGAGCAGTACTTC. Its protein is CASSLSKGSSSYEQYF.